This T cell receptor (beta chain) was sequenced for a study of CD8 T cells in Susac syndrome. After extraction with the RNeasy kit, about 0.45 to 1 ug of the RNA was reverse transcribed using random hexamers. TCRdb passed the immunoSEQ multiplex PCR reads through MiXCR, listing each CDR3 protein once. The data show 56,000 or so distinct CDR3 sequences, with 95% seen just once and less than 0.8% held by the top ten. This clonotype was counted once. Per germline, CDR1 SGDLS and CDR2 YYNGEE. This CDR3 has 17 amino acids. V was pared by 4 bases and J by 0 bases, with 17 bases between. Sample: CD8+ T cells from PBMCs. This sequence was found in a human donor with Susac syndrome. V and J are TRBV9 and TRBJ2-1; maybe TRBD2 (5 bases). CDR3 sequence reads: CASSFGPLRGSYNEQFF. CDR3 sequence (DNA): TGTGCCAGCAGCTTCGGACCTTTACGGGGCTCCTACAATGAGCAGTTCTTC.